The present entry profiles one TCR beta chain with its context. Only in-frame clones appear in the TCRdb table, and some are missing; sequencing was by immunoSEQ multiplex PCR. The data contain about 260,000 clones, approximately 92% of them singletons. There are 17 residues in the CDR3. After removal of 3 bases from V and 2 bases from J, the junction contained 11 bases not matched to a gene. Germline V gene lookup returns CDR1 SGHRS and CDR2 YFSETQ. The data originate from a study of blood T cell repertoires in COVID-19. This rearrangement joins TRBV5-1 to TRBJ2-3; 8 nucleotides match TRBD1. The sample was PBMCs or T cells enriched from blood (not recorded which). This clonotype originated in a woman between 18 and 29 years old who had recovered from COVID-19. The CDR3 nucleotides are TGCGCCAGCAGCTCTACAGGGGGAACCTCGTTCACAGATACGCAGTATTTT. It specifies CASSSTGGTSFTDTQYF. Full variable domain (remainder filled in from reference TRBV5-1 and TRBJ2-3): KAGVTQTPRYLIKTRGQQVTLSCSPISGHRSVSWYQQTPGQGLQFLFEYFSETQRNKGNFPGRFSGRQFSNSRSEMNVSTLELGDSALYLCASSSTGGTSFTDTQYFGPGTRLTVL.